This entry describes one T cell receptor (beta chain). This clone was counted a few times. Its antigen has not been determined. No much larger clone is present one base from it, and per-base qualities are unavailable. Clipping removes 2 bases from V and 5 bases from J, with 5 as the unmatched junction base count. Reading from cysteine to phenylalanine, the CDR3 counts 14 amino acids. Only the CDR3 DNA is retained, 42 bases long and in frame from the first base. The germline V gene (reference sequence) gives CDR1 as SGHNT and CDR2 as YYREEE. The sample comes from a study of memory CD4+ T cells and cytomegalovirus serostatus (dated by TCRdb to the late 2010s). About the investigation overall: The cohort included approximately 35 healthy adults from Belgium, of whom 9 were CMV seropositive and roughly 25 were CMV seronegative. To replicate a published TCR-based CMV serostatus classifier, the study sequenced CD4+ memory TCRbeta repertoires from a Belgian cohort whose cytomegalovirus serostatus was known. Results the study describes overall, beyond this receptor: Only CD4+CD45RO+ memory cells were sequenced, in contrast to the original study, in which naive and memory CD4+ and CD8+ populations were covered. Of 150 to 200 previously reported CMV-associated TCRbeta sequences, 55 to 75 appeared in the CD4+ memory repertoires, each in one to five individuals. A median bootstrapped AUC of around 0.95 with a 95% CI of 0.76-1.00 was achieved on the Belgian cohort by the original-framework classifier. Results were interpreted as suggesting that the CMV-associated TCR signature is largely present in the CD4+ memory repertoire. For CMV serostatus prediction, a median bootstrapped AUC of roughly 0.94 was reached with the original framework, and a median bootstrapped AUC of approximately 0.89 was reached with a US-trained random forest.

Single viable CD3+CD4+CD8-CD45RO+ cells were sorted as memory CD4+ T cells on a FACSAria II. CMV serostatus was assessed using a Roche Elecsys assay, by which serum IgG against CMV pp150, pp28, p38 and p52 was detected. After thawing, total CD4+ T cells were enriched by positive selection with CD4 magnetic microbeads. The samples came from a separate study whose specific focus was interrogating the CD4+ T cell memory repertoire. Following standard operating procedures, peripheral blood mononuclear cells were isolated and cryopreserved, while serum was kept at -80 degrees C. The staining used CD3-PerCP (BW264/56), CD4-APC (RPA-T4), CD45RO-PE (UCHT1) and CD8-Pacific Orange (3B5) antibodies, and Sytox blue was used to exclude non-viable cells. Genomic DNA was extracted from sorted cells with the Quick-DNA Microprep Kit. Amplification of TCRbeta DNA was done with the immunoSEQ hsTCRbeta kit, following the protocol from the manufacturer. An Illumina MiSeq instrument was used to sequence the TCRbeta libraries. Processing in the source paper ran as follows. Removing out-of-frame sequences left a few million distinct TCRbeta sequences, an average of around 70,000 per individual. Each individual was scored using the number of 150 to 200 previously reported CMV-associated TCRbeta sequences that the individual carried and the total number of productive distinct TCRbeta sequences. A beta-binomial model was reimplemented in Python, and scikit-learn random forests with default parameters were trained on US cohort data. On the Belgian cohort, classifier performance was reported as the median AUC, along with percentile confidence intervals, across 10,000 bootstrap iterations. TCRdb's version of the immuneACCESS table is confined to in-frame rearrangements and falls short of the full clone set. An unresolved V gene accounts for under half of the shortfall where checked; the remainder is of unknown origin. Clone size and V and J calls were adopted from that table, with D and trimming inferred from the DNA. The sample table lists about 60,000 clones, about 74% of them with a count of one. The ten largest clones capture 0.7% to 0.9% of the sample.

Rearrangement joined TRBV5-4 to TRBJ1-1; 8 of the junction bases match TRBD1. The source is an adult in good health and CMV-seronegative. The specimen was memory CD4+ T cells from blood. The DNA sequence is TGTGCCAGCAGCTTCAGGGGGCCGAGAACTGAAGCTTTCTTT. Its product reads: CASSFRGPRTEAFF.